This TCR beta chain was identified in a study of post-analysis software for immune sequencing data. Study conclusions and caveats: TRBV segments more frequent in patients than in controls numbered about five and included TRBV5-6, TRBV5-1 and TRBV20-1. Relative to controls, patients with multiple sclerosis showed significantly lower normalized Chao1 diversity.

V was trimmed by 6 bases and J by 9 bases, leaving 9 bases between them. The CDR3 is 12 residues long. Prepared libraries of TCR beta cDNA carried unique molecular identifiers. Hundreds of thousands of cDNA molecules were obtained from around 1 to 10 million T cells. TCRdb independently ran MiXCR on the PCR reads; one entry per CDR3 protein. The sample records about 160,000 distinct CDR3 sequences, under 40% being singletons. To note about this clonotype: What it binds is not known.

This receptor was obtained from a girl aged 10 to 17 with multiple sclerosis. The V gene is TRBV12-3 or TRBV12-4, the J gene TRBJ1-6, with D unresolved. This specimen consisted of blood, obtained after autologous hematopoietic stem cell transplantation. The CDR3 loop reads CASSKRGSPLHF. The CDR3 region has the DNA TGTGCCAGCAGCAAACGAGGTTCACCCCTCCACTTT.